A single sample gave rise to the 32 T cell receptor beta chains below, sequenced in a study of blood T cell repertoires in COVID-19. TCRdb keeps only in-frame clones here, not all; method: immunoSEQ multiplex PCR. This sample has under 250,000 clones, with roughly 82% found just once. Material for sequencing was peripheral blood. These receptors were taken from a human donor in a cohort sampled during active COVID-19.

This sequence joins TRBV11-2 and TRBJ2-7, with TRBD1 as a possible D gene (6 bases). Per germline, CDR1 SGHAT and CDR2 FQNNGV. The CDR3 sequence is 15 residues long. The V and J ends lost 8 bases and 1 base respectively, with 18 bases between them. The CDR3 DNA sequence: TGTGCCAGCGACCCTTGGGGGCAGAGATCCTACGAGCAGTACTTC. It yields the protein CASDPWGQRSYEQYF.

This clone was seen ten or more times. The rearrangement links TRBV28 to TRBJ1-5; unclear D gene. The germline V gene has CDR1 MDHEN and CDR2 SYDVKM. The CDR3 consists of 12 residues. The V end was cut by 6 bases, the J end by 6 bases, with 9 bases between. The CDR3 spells CASRYRSQPQHF. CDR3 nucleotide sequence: TGTGCCAGCAGGTACCGGAGTCAGCCCCAGCATTTT.

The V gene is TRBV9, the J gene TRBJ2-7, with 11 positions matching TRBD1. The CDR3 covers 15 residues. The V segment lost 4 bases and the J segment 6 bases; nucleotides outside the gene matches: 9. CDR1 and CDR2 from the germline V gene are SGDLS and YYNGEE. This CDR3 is CASSPHGQGAGEQYF. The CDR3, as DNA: TGTGCCAGCAGCCCCCATGGACAGGGGGCGGGCGAGCAGTACTTC.

CDR3 DNA sequence: TGTGCCAGCAGCTTATTGGCGGGAGGAAGGAACGAGCAGTACTTC. Amino acid sequence: CASSLLAGGRNEQYF. The J gene is TRBJ2-7, the V gene TRBV7-9; 8 nucleotides agree with TRBD2. With 2 bases clipped from V and 5 bases from J, the junction kept 8 bases outside the gene matches. CDR1 and CDR2 (germline): SEHNR, FQNEAQ (reference sequence). CDR3 length equals 15 residues.

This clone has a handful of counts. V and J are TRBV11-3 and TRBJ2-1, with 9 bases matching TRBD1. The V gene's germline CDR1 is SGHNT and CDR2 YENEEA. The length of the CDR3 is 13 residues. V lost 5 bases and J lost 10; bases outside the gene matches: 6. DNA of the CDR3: TGTGCCAGCAGCCGGGACAGGGTGCGGGAGCAGTTCTTC. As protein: CASSRDRVREQFF.

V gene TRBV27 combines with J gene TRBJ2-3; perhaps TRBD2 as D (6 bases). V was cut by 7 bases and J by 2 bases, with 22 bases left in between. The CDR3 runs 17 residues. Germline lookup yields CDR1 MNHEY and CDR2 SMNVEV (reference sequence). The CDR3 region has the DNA TGTGCCAGCAACCCCCGGTATAGCGGACTAACCACAGATACGCAGTATTTT. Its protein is CASNPRYSGLTTDTQYF.

In DNA form, the CDR3 reads TGTGCCAGCAGCGTAGGGCCTTCTTACAGGGGTCGCCAAGAGACCCAGTACTTC. As protein: CASSVGPSYRGRQETQYF. The chain links TRBV9 to TRBJ2-5; 7 bases are a match to TRBD1. The V gene's germline CDR1 is SGDLS and CDR2 YYNGEE. The CDR3 spans 18 residues. V was clipped by 0 bases and J by 1 base; unmatched bases: 12.

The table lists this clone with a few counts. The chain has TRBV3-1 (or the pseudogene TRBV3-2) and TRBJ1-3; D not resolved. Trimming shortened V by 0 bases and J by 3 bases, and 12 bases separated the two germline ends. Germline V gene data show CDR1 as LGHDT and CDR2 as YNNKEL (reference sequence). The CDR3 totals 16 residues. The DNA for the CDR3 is TGTGCCAGCAGCCAAGAGATCCTGAGGTATGGAAACACCATATATTTT. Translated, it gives CASSQEILRYGNTIYF.

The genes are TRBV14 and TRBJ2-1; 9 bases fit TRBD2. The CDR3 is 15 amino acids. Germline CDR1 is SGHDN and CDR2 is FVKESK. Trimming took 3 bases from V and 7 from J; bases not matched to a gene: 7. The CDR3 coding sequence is TGTGCCAGCAGCCAGGTGGCTCTAGCGGGAAATGAGCAGTTCTTC. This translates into CASSQVALAGNEQFF.

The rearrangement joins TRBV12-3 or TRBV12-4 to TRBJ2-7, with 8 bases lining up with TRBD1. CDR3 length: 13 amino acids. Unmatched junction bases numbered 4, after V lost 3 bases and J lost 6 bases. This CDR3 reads CASSFATGGEQYF. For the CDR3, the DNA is TGTGCCAGCAGTTTCGCCACAGGGGGCGAGCAGTACTTC.

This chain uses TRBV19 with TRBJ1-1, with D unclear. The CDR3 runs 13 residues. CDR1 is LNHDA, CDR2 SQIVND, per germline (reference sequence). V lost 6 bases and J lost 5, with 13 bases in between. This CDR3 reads CASRQDGITEAFF. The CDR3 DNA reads TGTGCCAGTAGGCAGGACGGGATTACTGAAGCTTTCTTT.

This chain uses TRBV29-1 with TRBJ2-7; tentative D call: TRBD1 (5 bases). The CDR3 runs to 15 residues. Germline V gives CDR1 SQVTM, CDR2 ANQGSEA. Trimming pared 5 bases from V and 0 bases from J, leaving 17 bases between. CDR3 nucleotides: TGCAGCGTTTGGGGCAGGTCACTAAGCTCCTACGAGCAGTACTTC. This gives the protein CSVWGRSLSSYEQYF.

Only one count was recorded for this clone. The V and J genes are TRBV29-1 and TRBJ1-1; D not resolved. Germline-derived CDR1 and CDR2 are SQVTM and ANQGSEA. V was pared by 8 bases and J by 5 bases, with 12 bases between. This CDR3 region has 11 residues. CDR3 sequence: CSSTLRTEAFF. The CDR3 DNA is TGCAGCTCAACACTGAGGACTGAAGCTTTCTTT.

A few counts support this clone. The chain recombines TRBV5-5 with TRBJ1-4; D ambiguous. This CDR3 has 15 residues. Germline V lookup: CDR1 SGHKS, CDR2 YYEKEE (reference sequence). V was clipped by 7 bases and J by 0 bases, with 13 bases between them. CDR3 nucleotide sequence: TGTGCCAGCTGGCTTGGCTTTGCAACTAATGAAAAACTGTTTTTT. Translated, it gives CASWLGFATNEKLFF.

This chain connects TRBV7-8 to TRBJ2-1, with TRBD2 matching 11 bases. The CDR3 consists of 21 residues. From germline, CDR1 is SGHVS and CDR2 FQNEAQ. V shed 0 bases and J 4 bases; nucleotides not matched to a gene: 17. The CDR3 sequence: CASSLARILAGGPILYNEQFF. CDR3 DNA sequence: TGTGCCAGCAGCTTAGCGAGAATTTTAGCGGGAGGGCCGATTTTGTACAATGAGCAGTTCTTC.

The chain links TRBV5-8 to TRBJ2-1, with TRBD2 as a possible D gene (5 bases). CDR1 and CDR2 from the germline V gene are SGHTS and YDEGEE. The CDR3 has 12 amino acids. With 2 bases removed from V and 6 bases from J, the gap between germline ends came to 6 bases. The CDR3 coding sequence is TGTGCCAGCAGCTTCGGACTCAATGAGCAGTTCTTC. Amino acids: CASSFGLNEQFF. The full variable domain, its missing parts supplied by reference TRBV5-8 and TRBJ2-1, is EAGVTQSPTHLIKTRGQQATLRCSPISGHTSVYWYQQALGLGLQFLLWYDEGEERNRGNFPPRFSGRQFPNYSSELNVNALELEDSALYLCASSFGLNEQFFGPGTRLTVL.

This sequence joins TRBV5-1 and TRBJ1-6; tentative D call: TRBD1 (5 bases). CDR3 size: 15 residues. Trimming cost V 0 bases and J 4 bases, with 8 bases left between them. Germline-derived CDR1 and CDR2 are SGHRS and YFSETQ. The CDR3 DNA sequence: TGCGCCAGCAGCTTGGTCGGGGGATATAATTCACCCCTCCACTTT. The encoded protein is CASSLVGGYNSPLHF.

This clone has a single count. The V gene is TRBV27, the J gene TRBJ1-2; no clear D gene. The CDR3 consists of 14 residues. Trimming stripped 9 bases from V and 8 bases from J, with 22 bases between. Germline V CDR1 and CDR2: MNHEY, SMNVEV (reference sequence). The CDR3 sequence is CASGSIRGTWGYTF. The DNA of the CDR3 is TGTGCCAGTGGCTCGATTCGGGGAACGTGGGGCTACACCTTC.

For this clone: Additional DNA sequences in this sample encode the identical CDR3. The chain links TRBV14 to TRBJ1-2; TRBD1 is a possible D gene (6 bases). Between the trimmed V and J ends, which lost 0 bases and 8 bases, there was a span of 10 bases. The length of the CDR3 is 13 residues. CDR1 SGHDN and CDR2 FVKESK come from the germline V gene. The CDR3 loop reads CASSQDLRGGYTF. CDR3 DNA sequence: TGTGCCAGCAGCCAAGATCTCAGGGGCGGCTACACCTTC. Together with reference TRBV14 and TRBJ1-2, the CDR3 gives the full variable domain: EAGVTQFPSHSVIEKGQTVTLRCDPISGHDNLYWYRRVMGKEIKFLLHFVKESKQDESGMPNNRFLAERTGGTYSTLKVQPAELEDSGVYFCASSQDLRGGYTFGSGTRLTVV.

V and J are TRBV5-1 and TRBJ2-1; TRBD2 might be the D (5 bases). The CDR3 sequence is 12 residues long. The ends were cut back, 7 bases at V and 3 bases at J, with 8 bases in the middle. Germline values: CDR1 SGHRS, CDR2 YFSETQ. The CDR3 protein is CASWAGYNEQFF. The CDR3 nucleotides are TGCGCCAGCTGGGCGGGCTACAATGAGCAGTTCTTC.

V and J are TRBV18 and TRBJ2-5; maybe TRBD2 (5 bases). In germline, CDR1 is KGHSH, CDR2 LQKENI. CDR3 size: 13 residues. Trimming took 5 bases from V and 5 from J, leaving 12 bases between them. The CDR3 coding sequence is TGTGCCAGCTCATCAGGACTGGGGGAGACCCAGTACTTC. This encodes CASSSGLGETQYF.

CDR3 in amino acids: CASSQDPSGSPYEQYF. The CDR3 DNA is TGTGCCAGCAGCCAAGATCCGAGCGGGAGTCCCTACGAGCAGTACTTC. This sequence joins TRBV4-2 and TRBJ2-7, with TRBD2 matching 8 bases. There are 16 residues in the CDR3. The V and J ends lost 0 bases and 2 bases, in that order; junction bases with no gene match: 6. Germline V gives CDR1 LGHNA, CDR2 YNFKEQ.

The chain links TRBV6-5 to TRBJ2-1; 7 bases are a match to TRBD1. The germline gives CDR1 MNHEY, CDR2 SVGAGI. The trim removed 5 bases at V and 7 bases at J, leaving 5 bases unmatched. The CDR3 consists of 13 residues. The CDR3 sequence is CASSPQGKNEQFF. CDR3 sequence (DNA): TGTGCCAGCAGTCCACAGGGGAAAAATGAGCAGTTCTTC.

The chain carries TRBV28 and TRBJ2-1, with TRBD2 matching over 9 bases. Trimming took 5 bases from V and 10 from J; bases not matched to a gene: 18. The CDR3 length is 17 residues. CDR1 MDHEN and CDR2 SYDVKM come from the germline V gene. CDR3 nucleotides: TGTGCCAGCAGTCCTTTTCGGGTAGCGGGAGCCGCAGGGGAGCAGTTCTTC. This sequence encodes CASSPFRVAGAAGEQFF.

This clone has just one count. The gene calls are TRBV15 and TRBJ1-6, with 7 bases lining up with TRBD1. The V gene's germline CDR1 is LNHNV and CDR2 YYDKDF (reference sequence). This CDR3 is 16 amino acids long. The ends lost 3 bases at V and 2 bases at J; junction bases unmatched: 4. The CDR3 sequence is CATSSPTGAYNSPLHF. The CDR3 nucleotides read TGTGCCACCAGCAGTCCCACAGGGGCCTATAATTCACCCCTCCACTTT.

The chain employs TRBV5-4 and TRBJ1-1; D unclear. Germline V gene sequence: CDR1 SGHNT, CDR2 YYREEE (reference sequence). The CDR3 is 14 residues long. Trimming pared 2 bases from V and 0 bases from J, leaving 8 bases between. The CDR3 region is CASSLGTVNTEAFF. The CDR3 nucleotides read TGTGCCAGCAGCTTAGGAACAGTGAACACTGAAGCTTTCTTT.

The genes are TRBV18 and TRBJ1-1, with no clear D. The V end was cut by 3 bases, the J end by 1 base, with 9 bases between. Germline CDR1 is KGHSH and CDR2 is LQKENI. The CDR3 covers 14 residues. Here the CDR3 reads CASSPSTANTEAFF. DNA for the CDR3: TGTGCCAGCTCACCTTCAACAGCGAACACTGAAGCTTTCTTT.

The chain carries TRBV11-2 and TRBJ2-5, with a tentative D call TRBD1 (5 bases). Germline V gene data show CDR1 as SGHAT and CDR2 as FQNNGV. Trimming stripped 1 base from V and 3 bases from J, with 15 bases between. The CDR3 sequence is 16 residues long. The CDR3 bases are TGTGCCAGCAGCTTAGCGGCAGGGCCCCCAGAAGAGACCCAGTACTTC. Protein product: CASSLAAGPPEETQYF.

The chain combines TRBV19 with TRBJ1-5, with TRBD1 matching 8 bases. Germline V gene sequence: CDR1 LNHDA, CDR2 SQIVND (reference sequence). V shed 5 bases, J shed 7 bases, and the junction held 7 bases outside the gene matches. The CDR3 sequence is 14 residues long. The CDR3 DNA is TGTGCCAGTAGTCCGACAGGGGAATGGCAGCCCCAGCATTTT. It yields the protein CASSPTGEWQPQHF.

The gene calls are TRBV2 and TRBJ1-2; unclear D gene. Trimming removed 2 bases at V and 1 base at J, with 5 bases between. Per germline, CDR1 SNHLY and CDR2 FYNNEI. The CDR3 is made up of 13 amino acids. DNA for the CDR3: TGTGCCAGCAGTGAAATTCTTAACTATGGCTACACCTTC. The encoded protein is CASSEILNYGYTF.

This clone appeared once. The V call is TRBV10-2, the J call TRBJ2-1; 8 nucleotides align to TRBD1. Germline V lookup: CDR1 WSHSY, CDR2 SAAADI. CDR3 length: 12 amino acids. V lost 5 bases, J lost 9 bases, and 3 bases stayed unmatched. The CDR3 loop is CASSPGGSEQFF. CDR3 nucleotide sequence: TGCGCCAGCAGTCCAGGGGGCAGTGAGCAGTTCTTC.

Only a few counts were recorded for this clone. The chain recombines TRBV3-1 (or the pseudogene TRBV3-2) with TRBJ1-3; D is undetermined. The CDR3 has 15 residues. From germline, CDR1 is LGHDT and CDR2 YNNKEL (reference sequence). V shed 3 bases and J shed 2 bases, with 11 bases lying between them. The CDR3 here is CASSHVAGAGNTIYF. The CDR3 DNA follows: TGTGCCAGCAGCCACGTCGCGGGAGCTGGAAACACCATATATTTT.